Presented here are 9 T cell receptor beta chains from one specimen sequenced in a study of regulatory T cells in long-lasting Graves disease. As for time point: newly diagnosed GD, antithyroid drugs for less than 3 months. PBMCs provided the RNA from which the TCR library was made. Building of the TCR beta libraries involved iRepertoire HTBI primers and Arm-PCR of CDR3 regions. MiXCR, run by TCRdb on the multiplex PCR reads, gives a single entry per CDR3 protein. The data contain over 450,000 distinct CDR3 sequences, around 12% of them seen just once; the ten biggest clones take up more than 8%. The sample was also reused in another study, on T cells in Graves' hyperthyroidism and ophthalmopathy.

This sample comprised peripheral blood mononuclear cells (PBMCs), obtained at new diagnosis, from a patient treated with antithyroid drugs. The receptor source for this set is a woman aged 25 to 45 with Graves disease.

This clonotype turned up a few times. This rearrangement joins TRBV27 to TRBJ1-6; D unresolved. Looked up from germline, CDR1 is MNHEY and CDR2 is SMNVEV (reference sequence). Trimming left V 2 bases short and J 5 bases short, with 7 bases between. CDR3 size: 14 residues. The CDR3 DNA follows: TGTGCCAGCAGTTTAGGAGGGAATAATTCACCCCTCCACTTT. Its protein is CASSLGGNNSPLHF.

This clonotype was recorded many times. The rearrangement joins TRBV7-9 to TRBJ2-1, with TRBD2 identical over 11 bases. The CDR3 runs 16 residues. The trim removed 5 bases at V and 8 bases at J, leaving 11 bases unmatched. Germline CDR1 and CDR2: SEHNR and FQNEAQ (reference sequence). The CDR3 loop reads CASSPGDSGRGDEQFF. DNA of the CDR3: TGTGCCAGCAGCCCGGGTGATAGCGGGAGGGGAGATGAGCAGTTCTTC.

Comment on this clonotype: This sequence may be a read error, since a much larger clone differs from it by one base. The chain joins TRBV19 to TRBJ2-7, with D unclear. Trimming pared 5 bases from V and 1 base from J, leaving 15 bases between. The CDR3 runs to 15 residues. CDR1 and CDR2 (germline): LNHDA, SQIVND (reference sequence). The CDR3, as DNA: TGTGCCAGTAGTCCCAGAGAACTCCCTTCCTACGAGCAGTACTTC. It is translated as CASSPRELPSYEQYF.

There are many counts of this clonotype. Mismatch with germline at one junction end may stem from a read error. This chain connects TRBV24-1 to TRBJ2-5, with D tentatively TRBD1 or TRBD2 (5 bases each). CDR3 length: 16 amino acids. Looked up from germline, CDR1 is KGHDR and CDR2 is SFDVKD. CDR3 DNA sequence: TGTGGCACCAGTGATCCCGGCAGGGACCAACAAGAGACCCAGTACTTC. It specifies CGTSDPGRDQQETQYF.

The chain links TRBV28 to TRBJ1-3; 9 bases fit TRBD1. With 6 bases clipped from V and 0 bases from J, the junction kept 12 bases outside the gene matches. The CDR3 runs to 18 residues. The germline gives CDR1 MDHEN, CDR2 SYDVKM. This CDR3 is CASRKSGTGLISGNTIYF. The CDR3 DNA reads TGTGCCAGCAGGAAAAGCGGGACAGGGTTAATCTCTGGAAACACCATATATTTT.

In regard to this clonotype: The junction differs from germline at one of its ends, possibly a read error. The CDR3 sequence is CAGSTLLRRLAGGPYEQFF. CDR3 coding DNA: TGTGCCGGTAGTACCCTACTACGCCGACTAGCGGGAGGGCCCTATGAGCAGTTCTTC. The chain joins TRBV19 to TRBJ2-1, with 14 bases identical to TRBD2. CDR3 length equals 19 residues. Germline V gives CDR1 LNHDA, CDR2 SQIVND (reference sequence). Together with reference TRBV19 and TRBJ2-1, the CDR3 gives the full variable domain: DGGITQSPKYLFRKEGQNVTLSCEQNLNHDAMYWYRQDPGQGLRLIYYSQIVNDFQKGDIAEGYSVSREKKESFPLTVTSAQKNPTAFYLCAGSTLLRRLAGGPYEQFFGPGTRLTVL.

The chain joins TRBV2 to TRBJ2-7; D not resolved. Trimming pared 5 bases from V and 3 bases from J, leaving 17 bases between. Germline V gives CDR1 SNHLY, CDR2 FYNNEI. The CDR3 is 15 amino acids. CDR3 residues: CASSSQLDGLYEQYF. DNA for the CDR3: TGTGCCAGCAGTTCCCAATTGGACGGTCTCTACGAGCAGTACTTC.

The rearrangement uses TRBV7-2 and TRBJ2-2, with 7 bases lining up with TRBD2. Germline V gene data show CDR1 as SGHTA and CDR2 as FQGNSA. The CDR3 has 18 amino acids. The trim removed 0 bases at V and 3 bases at J, leaving 10 bases unmatched. The CDR3: CASSLAGGVAGYTGELFF. The CDR3 DNA reads as TGTGCCAGCAGCTTAGCCGGAGGGGTAGCGGGCTACACCGGGGAGCTGTTTTTT. The full variable domain, completed using reference TRBV7-2 and TRBJ2-2, is GAGVSQSPSNKVTEKGKDVELRCDPISGHTALYWYRQSLGQGLEFLIYFQGNSAPDKSGLPSDRFSAERTGGSVSTLTIQRTQQEDSAVYLCASSLAGGVAGYTGELFFGEGSRLTVL.

Many counts were recorded for this clonotype. This chain joins TRBV7-2 and TRBJ1-2; D not certain. CDR3 size: 15 residues. CDR1 SGHTA and CDR2 FQGNSA come from the germline V gene. The V end lost 5 bases, the J end lost 0 bases, and 13 bases lay between the germline ends. This CDR3 is CASSASYGANYGYTF. In DNA form, the CDR3 reads TGTGCCAGCAGCGCTAGCTACGGAGCTAACTATGGCTACACCTTC.